This T cell receptor beta chain appears in the sequencing data of a study of siplizumab effects on memory and regulatory T cells. Study-wide results and caveats: Confirmation that proliferating Tregs from siplizumab cultures had suppressive function was not obtained.

Trimming took off 3 bases at V and 2 bases at J, with 11 bases between the two ends. Germline CDR1 SGHTS, CDR2 YDEGEE. CDR3 length: 14 residues. Only a few counts were recorded for this clone. Its specificity is not known. The table came from immunoSEQ multiplex PCR; TCRdb's copy has only in-frame clones and leaves some out. The sample contains around 2,900 clones, less than 80% of which appear only once. The rearrangement uses TRBV5-8 and TRBJ2-5; TRBD1 is a possible D gene (7 bases). This receptor was taken from a human donor in good health. Sequencing was done on a sample of TEMRA CD8+ T cells sorted from blood. Subset specified: unstimulated CD8+ CD45RA+ effector memory T cells. CDR3 sequence: CASSWGDSQETQYF. The DNA for the CDR3 is TGTGCCAGCAGCTGGGGGGACAGTCAAGAGACCCAGTACTTC.